Sequencing of this T cell receptor beta chain was carried out in a study of Ad26.COV2.S vaccination and SARS-CoV-2 variants. The treatment denotes: around 19 received Ad26.COV2.S at low or high dose, single or two shots; about five received placebo; per-sample allocation not given. Sampling took place 63 days after the first vaccine or placebo injection. V lost 4 bases, J lost 1 base, and 12 bases lay in between. The CDR3 covers 16 residues. CDR1 is KGHDR and CDR2 is SFDVKD in the germline V gene. The table came from immunoSEQ multiplex PCR; TCRdb's copy has only in-frame clones and leaves some out. The repertoire holds about 680,000 clones, with 89% as singletons.

The input for sequencing was peripheral blood, taken in a trial of Ad26.COV2.S vaccine versus placebo. The chain links TRBV24-1 to TRBJ2-2; TRBD2 is a possible D gene (5 bases). This sequence originates from a person aged 18 to 65 who received the Ad26.COV2.S COVID-19 vaccine or a placebo. CDR3 amino acids: CATSDPRSGNTGELFF. CDR3 DNA sequence: TGTGCCACCAGTGACCCGAGGAGCGGGAACACCGGGGAGCTGTTTTTT.